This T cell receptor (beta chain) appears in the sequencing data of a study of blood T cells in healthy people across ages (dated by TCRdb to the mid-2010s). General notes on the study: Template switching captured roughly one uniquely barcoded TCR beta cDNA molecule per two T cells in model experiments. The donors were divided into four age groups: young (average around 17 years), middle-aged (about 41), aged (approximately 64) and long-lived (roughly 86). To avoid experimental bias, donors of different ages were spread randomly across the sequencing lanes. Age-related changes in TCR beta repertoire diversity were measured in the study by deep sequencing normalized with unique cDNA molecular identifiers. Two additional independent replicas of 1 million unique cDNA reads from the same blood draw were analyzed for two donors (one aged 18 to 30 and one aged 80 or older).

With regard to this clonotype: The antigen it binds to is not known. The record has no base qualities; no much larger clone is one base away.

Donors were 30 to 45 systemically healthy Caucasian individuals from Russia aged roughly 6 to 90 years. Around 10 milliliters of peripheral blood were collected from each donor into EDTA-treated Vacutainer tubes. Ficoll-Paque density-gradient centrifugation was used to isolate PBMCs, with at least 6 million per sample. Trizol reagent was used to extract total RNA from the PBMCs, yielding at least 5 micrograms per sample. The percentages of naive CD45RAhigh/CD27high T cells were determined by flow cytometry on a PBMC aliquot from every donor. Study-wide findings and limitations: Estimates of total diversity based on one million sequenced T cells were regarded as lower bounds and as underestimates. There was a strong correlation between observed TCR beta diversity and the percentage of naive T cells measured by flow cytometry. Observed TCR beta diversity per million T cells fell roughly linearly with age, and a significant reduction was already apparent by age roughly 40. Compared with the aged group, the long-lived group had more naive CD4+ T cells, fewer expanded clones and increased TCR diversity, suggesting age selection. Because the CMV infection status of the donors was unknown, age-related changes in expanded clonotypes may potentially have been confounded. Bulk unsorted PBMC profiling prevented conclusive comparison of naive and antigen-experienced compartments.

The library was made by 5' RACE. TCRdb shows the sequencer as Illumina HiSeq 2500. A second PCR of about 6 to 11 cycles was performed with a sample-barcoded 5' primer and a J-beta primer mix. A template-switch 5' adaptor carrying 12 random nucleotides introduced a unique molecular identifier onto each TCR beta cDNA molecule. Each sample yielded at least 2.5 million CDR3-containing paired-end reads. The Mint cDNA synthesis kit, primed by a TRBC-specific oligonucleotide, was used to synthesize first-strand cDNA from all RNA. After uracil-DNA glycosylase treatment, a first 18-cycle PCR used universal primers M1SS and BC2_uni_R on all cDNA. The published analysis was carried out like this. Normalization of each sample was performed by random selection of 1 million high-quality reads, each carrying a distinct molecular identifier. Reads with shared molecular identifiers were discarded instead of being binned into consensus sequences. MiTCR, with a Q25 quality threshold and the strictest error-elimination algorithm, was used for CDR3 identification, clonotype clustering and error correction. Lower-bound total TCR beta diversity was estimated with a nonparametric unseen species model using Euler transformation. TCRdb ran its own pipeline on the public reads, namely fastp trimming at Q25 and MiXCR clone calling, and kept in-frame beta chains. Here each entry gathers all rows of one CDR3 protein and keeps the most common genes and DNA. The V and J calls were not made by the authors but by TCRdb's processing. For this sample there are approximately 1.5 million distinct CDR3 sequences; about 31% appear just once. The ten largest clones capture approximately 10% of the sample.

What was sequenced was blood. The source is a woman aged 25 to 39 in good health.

The DNA reads as follows: TGCGCCAGCAGCTTATTCGGGGCGCCCACTGAAGCTTTCTTT. Its amino acids are CASSLFGAPTEAFF. In this chain, TRBV5-1 is recombined with TRBJ1-1; the D gene is possibly TRBD1, with 5 bases matching. The germline V gene yields SGHRS for CDR1 and YFSETQ for CDR2. The CDR3 holds 14 amino acids from the cysteine to the phenylalanine. Here the CDR3 DNA is all that survives: 42 bases in frame from base 1. V and J are truncated by 2 bases and 4 bases respectively, leaving an intervening sequence of 12 bases.